The 6 T cell receptor beta chains below all came from one sample that was sequenced in a study of yellow fever vaccine responses in identical twins. One entry per CDR3 protein results from TCRdb running MiXCR on the RT-PCR reads. This table holds approximately 5,000 distinct CDR3 sequences, approximately 70% found once. The sample was T cells from blood (PBMCs), unsorted or a sorted subset (not recorded which), taken before or after yellow fever vaccination (not recorded which). These receptors were taken from a woman aged 18-29 years who received the yellow fever vaccine.

The V gene is TRBV7-9, the J gene TRBJ2-7; D gene uncertain. Germline assignment: CDR1 SEHNR and CDR2 FQNEAQ (reference sequence). The CDR3 covers 12 residues. Trimming cost V 1 base and J 2 bases, with 3 bases left between them. DNA for the CDR3: TGTGCCAGCAGCTTAGTAACCTACGAGCAGTACTTC. Protein sequence: CASSLVTYEQYF.

The rearrangement uses TRBV7-9 and TRBJ2-6; D is uncertain. The CDR3 runs 13 residues. Trimming left V 3 bases short and J 2 bases short, with 2 bases between. Germline CDR1 reads SEHNR; CDR2 reads FQNEAQ (reference sequence). The CDR3 DNA sequence: TGTGCCAGCAGCTTCACTGGGGCCAACGTCCTGACTTTC. It encodes CASSFTGANVLTF.

The chain links TRBV10-3 to TRBJ2-1; 12 bases are shared with TRBD2. The CDR3 length is 15 residues. Germline-derived CDR1 and CDR2 are ENHRY and SYGVKD. V trimming: 5 bases; J trimming: 6 bases; junction bases outside the gene matches: 5. The CDR3 region has the DNA TGTGCCATCAGTAAGACTAGCGGGGGCCCCAATGAGCAGTTCTTC. Its translation: CAISKTSGGPNEQFF.

In the case of this clonotype: A junction boundary mismatches the germline segment, possibly from a read error. The rearrangement links TRBV3-1 to TRBJ1-3; D uncertain. Per the germline V gene, CDR1 is LGHDT and CDR2 is YNNKEL (reference sequence). The CDR3 is 14 residues long. The DNA for the CDR3 is TGTGCCAGCAGCCTTACCATCTCTGGAAACACCATAGATTTT. As protein: CASSLTISGNTIDF.

This sequence joins TRBV6-1 and TRBJ2-1; 11 bases match TRBD2. From germline, CDR1 is MNHNS and CDR2 SASEGT. The CDR3 is made up of 16 amino acids. J gave up 5 bases and V 5 bases, and 8 bases lay outside the gene matches. CDR3 sequence (DNA): TGTGCCAGCAGTCCCCACCCTAGCGGGGGGAACAATGAGCAGTTCTTC. It translates to CASSPHPSGGNNEQFF.

This chain uses TRBV12-3 or TRBV12-4 with TRBJ2-3; possibly TRBD2 for D (7 bases). The V end was cut by 6 bases, the J end by 9 bases, with 22 bases between. This CDR3 has 15 residues. CDR3: CASRPGGTTPLTQYF. The CDR3 DNA reads TGTGCCAGCAGACCCGGGGGGACAACTCCCCTCACGCAGTATTTT.